The entry that follows covers one TCR beta chain sequence. The antigen is undetermined. This sample is drawn from a study of OX40 agonist ivuxolimab in advanced cancers. Study details: Ivuxolimab is a fully human IgG2 antibody that activates OX40 (CD134). Three partial responders included one hepatocellular carcinoma patient and two cutaneous melanoma patients. Cohort: 82.7% men, mean age approximately 66, aged about 23 to 79. Findings and limits, study-wide: More expanded clones were found, on average, in CD8+ than in CD4+ T cells.

Data came from immunoSEQ multiplex PCR; TCRdb stores just in-frame clones and leaves some out. The sample has some 81,000 clones, more than 75% seen once; the top ten hold 5.5% to 6.5%. The V gene's germline CDR1 is MRHNA and CDR2 SNTAGT. This CDR3 has 16 residues. V lost 0 bases and J lost 8, with 19 bases in between. The sample was CD4+ or CD8+ T cells sorted from blood, taken in a trial of the OX40 agonist ivuxolimab. The rearrangement uses TRBV6-4 and TRBJ1-2; D gene unclear. This receptor was obtained from an adult with an advanced solid tumor such as melanoma, head and neck, liver or kidney cancer. The DNA for the CDR3 is TGTGCCAGCAGTGACTCTCGCGGGCCCCTGGGTCGAGGCTACACCTTC. It is translated as CASSDSRGPLGRGYTF.